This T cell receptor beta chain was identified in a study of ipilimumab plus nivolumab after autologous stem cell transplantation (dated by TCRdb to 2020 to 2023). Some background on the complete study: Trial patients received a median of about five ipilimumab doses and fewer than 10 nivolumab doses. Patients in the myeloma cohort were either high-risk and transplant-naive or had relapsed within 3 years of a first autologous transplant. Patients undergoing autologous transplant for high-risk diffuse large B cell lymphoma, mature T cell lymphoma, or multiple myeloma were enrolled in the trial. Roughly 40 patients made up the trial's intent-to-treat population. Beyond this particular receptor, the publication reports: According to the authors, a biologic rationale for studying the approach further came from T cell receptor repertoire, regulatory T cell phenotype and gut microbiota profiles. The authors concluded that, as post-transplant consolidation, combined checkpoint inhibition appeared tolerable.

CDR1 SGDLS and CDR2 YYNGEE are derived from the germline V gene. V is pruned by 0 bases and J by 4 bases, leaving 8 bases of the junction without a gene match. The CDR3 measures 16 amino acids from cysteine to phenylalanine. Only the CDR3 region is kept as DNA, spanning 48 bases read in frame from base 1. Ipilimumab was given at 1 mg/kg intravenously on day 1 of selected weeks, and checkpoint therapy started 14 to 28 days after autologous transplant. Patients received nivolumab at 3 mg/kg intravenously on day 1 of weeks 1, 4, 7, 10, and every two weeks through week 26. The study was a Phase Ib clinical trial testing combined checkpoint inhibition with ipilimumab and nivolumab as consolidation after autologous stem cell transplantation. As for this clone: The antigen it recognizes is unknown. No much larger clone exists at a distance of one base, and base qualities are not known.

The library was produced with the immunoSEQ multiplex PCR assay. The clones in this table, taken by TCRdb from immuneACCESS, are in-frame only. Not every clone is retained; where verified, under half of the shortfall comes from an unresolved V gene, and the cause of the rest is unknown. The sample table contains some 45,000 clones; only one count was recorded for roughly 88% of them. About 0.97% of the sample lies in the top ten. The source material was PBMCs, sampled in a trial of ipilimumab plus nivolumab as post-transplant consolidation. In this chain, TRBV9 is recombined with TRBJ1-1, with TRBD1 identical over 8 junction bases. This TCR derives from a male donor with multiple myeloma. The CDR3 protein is CASSVGGQARPTEAFF. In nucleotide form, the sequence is TGTGCCAGCAGCGTAGGGGGACAGGCTCGACCCACTGAAGCTTTCTTT.